A selection of T cell receptor beta chains follows, all from one sample in a study of blood T cell repertoires in COVID-19. Sequenced by immunoSEQ multiplex PCR; TCRdb stores in-frame clones only, minus some. This sample has about 47,000 clones, with 75% to 85% found just once. Sequenced material: peripheral blood. The receptor source for this set is a human donor with acute or convalescent COVID-19. The donor label of this sample is uncertain. Both conserved end residues are part of each CDR3. A D gene is named only where the DNA matches it firmly. Some rows mark clone size as missing; the rest say once, few, many or name a class of expanded clone.

v_call: TRBV4-3
d_call: TRBD1
clone_size: few
j_call: TRBJ2-1
cdr3_aa: CASSQDLETGGPQSSYNEQFF
cdr3_nt: TGCGCCAGCAGCCAAGATCTGGAGACAGGGGGCCCCCAGAGTTCCTACAATGAGCAGTTCTTC

v_call: TRBV6-5
d_call: NA
clone_size: NA
j_call: TRBJ2-7
cdr3_aa: CASSKARGEQYF
cdr3_nt: TGTGCCAGCAGTAAGGCTAGGGGCGAGCAGTACTTC

v_call: TRBV6-4
d_call: TRBD1
clone_size: NA
j_call: TRBJ2-6
cdr3_aa: CASSEQGSGANVLTF
cdr3_nt: TGTGCCAGCAGCGAACAGGGGTCTGGGGCCAACGTCCTGACTTTC

v_call: TRBV19
d_call: NA
clone_size: NA
j_call: TRBJ2-2
cdr3_aa: CASSILQGTGELFF
cdr3_nt: TGTGCCAGTAGTATTCTCCAGGGAACCGGGGAGCTGTTTTTT

v_call: TRBV24-1
d_call: NA
clone_size: NA
j_call: TRBJ2-1
cdr3_aa: CATSVMYRNEQFF
cdr3_nt: TGTGCCACCAGTGTAATGTACAGGAATGAGCAGTTCTTC

v_call: TRBV6-1
d_call: NA
clone_size: NA
j_call: TRBJ2-7
cdr3_aa: CASSELGPYEQYF
cdr3_nt: TGTGCCAGCAGTGAGCTGGGGCCCTACGAGCAGTACTTC

v_call: TRBV30
d_call: NA
clone_size: NA
j_call: TRBJ2-1
cdr3_aa: CAWSVRGGALGEQFF
cdr3_nt: TGTGCCTGGAGTGTAAGGGGGGGGGCACTTGGTGAGCAGTTCTTC

v_call: TRBV5-8
d_call: TRBD2
clone_size: NA
j_call: TRBJ2-5
cdr3_aa: CASSWGQGGYQETQYF
cdr3_nt: TGTGCCAGCAGCTGGGGCCAGGGAGGGTACCAAGAGACCCAGTACTTC

v_call: TRBV29-1
d_call: TRBD2
clone_size: NA
j_call: TRBJ2-2
cdr3_aa: CSVVAGGPRGELFF
cdr3_nt: TGCAGCGTAGTAGCGGGGGGGCCGAGAGGGGAGCTGTTTTTT

v_call: TRBV11-1
d_call: TRBD1
clone_size: NA
j_call: TRBJ1-3
cdr3_aa: CASSFSTGSSGNTIYF
cdr3_nt: TGTGCCAGCAGCTTTTCGACAGGGTCCTCTGGAAACACCATATATTTT

v_call: TRBV27
d_call: TRBD2
clone_size: NA
j_call: TRBJ2-7
cdr3_aa: CASSSTWGGQYF
cdr3_nt: TGTGCCAGCAGCTCTACCTGGGGGGGGCAGTACTTC

v_call: TRBV19
d_call: NA
clone_size: NA
j_call: TRBJ1-1
cdr3_aa: CASSIDQPVNTEAFF
cdr3_nt: TGTGCCAGTAGTATAGATCAACCAGTGAACACTGAAGCTTTCTTT

v_call: TRBV27
d_call: NA
clone_size: NA
j_call: TRBJ2-2
cdr3_aa: CASSLAYNLNTGELFF
cdr3_nt: TGTGCCAGCAGTTTAGCGTATAATCTGAACACCGGGGAGCTGTTTTTT

v_call: TRBV12-5
d_call: NA
clone_size: NA
j_call: TRBJ2-1
cdr3_aa: CASGPPGGRINEQFF
cdr3_nt: TGTGCTAGTGGCCCACCTGGAGGTCGGATCAATGAGCAGTTCTTC

v_call: TRBV16
d_call: NA
clone_size: NA
j_call: TRBJ1-5
cdr3_aa: CASSQSDSSNQPQHF
cdr3_nt: TGTGCCAGCAGCCAATCGGACAGTAGCAATCAGCCCCAGCATTTT

v_call: TRBV11-3
d_call: NA
clone_size: few
j_call: TRBJ1-3
cdr3_aa: CASSLNSGNTIYF
cdr3_nt: TGTGCCAGCAGCCTTAACTCCGGAAACACCATATATTTT

v_call: TRBV6-5
d_call: NA
clone_size: NA
j_call: TRBJ2-1
cdr3_aa: CASSYSGLNEQFF
cdr3_nt: TGTGCCAGCAGTTACTCCGGGTTGAATGAGCAGTTCTTC

v_call: TRBV29-1
d_call: NA
clone_size: NA
j_call: TRBJ2-1
cdr3_aa: CSVATSSYNEQFF
cdr3_nt: TGCAGCGTTGCCACCAGCTCCTACAATGAGCAGTTCTTC

v_call: TRBV28
d_call: NA
clone_size: NA
j_call: TRBJ1-2
cdr3_aa: CASSPRDSPHGYTF
cdr3_nt: TGTGCCAGCAGTCCCAGGGACTCCCCCCATGGCTACACCTTC

v_call: TRBV11-3
d_call: NA
clone_size: NA
j_call: TRBJ1-1
cdr3_aa: CASTRQESTEAFF
cdr3_nt: TGTGCCAGCACCCGACAGGAGAGCACTGAAGCTTTCTTT

v_call: TRBV5-1
d_call: TRBD2
clone_size: NA
j_call: TRBJ2-2
cdr3_aa: CASSSGSGAFGELFF
cdr3_nt: TGCGCCAGCAGTTCTGGTAGCGGGGCTTTCGGGGAGCTGTTTTTT

v_call: TRBV19
d_call: NA
clone_size: NA
j_call: TRBJ1-2
cdr3_aa: CASSFQVNQGYTF
cdr3_nt: TGTGCCAGTAGCTTTCAGGTGAATCAGGGCTACACCTTC

v_call: TRBV4-1
d_call: TRBD2
clone_size: once
j_call: TRBJ2-3
cdr3_aa: CASSPLAGGPRDTQYF
cdr3_nt: TGCGCCAGCAGCCCCCTCGCGGGAGGGCCTCGGGATACGCAGTATTTT

v_call: TRBV12-3/TRBV12-4
d_call: TRBD1
clone_size: NA
j_call: TRBJ1-1
cdr3_aa: CASSPGQGNEAFF
cdr3_nt: TGTGCCAGCAGTCCGGGACAGGGAAATGAAGCTTTCTTT

v_call: TRBV5-1
d_call: TRBD2
clone_size: NA
j_call: TRBJ2-2
cdr3_aa: CASSLTSGGPGELFF
cdr3_nt: TGCGCCAGCAGCCTGACTAGCGGGGGTCCCGGGGAGCTGTTTTTT

v_call: TRBV28
d_call: NA
clone_size: NA
j_call: TRBJ2-5
cdr3_aa: CASSLAGPLGETQYF
cdr3_nt: TGTGCCAGCAGTTTAGCAGGGCCCCTAGGAGAGACCCAGTACTTC

v_call: TRBV11-2
d_call: TRBD1
clone_size: NA
j_call: TRBJ2-6
cdr3_aa: CASSLGQGFSGANVLTF
cdr3_nt: TGTGCCAGCAGCCTAGGACAGGGATTCTCTGGGGCCAACGTCCTGACTTTC

v_call: TRBV18
d_call: NA
clone_size: NA
j_call: TRBJ1-1
cdr3_aa: CASSPQGVESNTEAFF
cdr3_nt: TGTGCCAGCTCACCGCAAGGGGTTGAGTCGAACACTGAAGCTTTCTTT

v_call: TRBV5-6
d_call: TRBD1
clone_size: NA
j_call: TRBJ1-2
cdr3_aa: CASSWTGANYGYTF
cdr3_nt: TGTGCCAGCAGCTGGACAGGGGCCAACTATGGCTACACCTTC

v_call: TRBV12-3/TRBV12-4
d_call: TRBD1
clone_size: few
j_call: TRBJ1-2
cdr3_aa: CASRRQGGMGYTF
cdr3_nt: TGTGCCAGCAGGCGACAGGGAGGAATGGGCTACACCTTC

v_call: TRBV29-1
d_call: TRBD2
clone_size: NA
j_call: TRBJ2-7
cdr3_aa: CSVEDWPSGRVGEQYF
cdr3_nt: TGCAGCGTTGAAGATTGGCCTAGCGGGAGGGTGGGGGAGCAGTACTTC

v_call: TRBV4-3
d_call: NA
clone_size: NA
j_call: TRBJ1-1
cdr3_aa: CASSQDEVNTEAFF
cdr3_nt: TGCGCCAGCAGCCAAGACGAGGTGAACACTGAAGCTTTCTTT

v_call: TRBV18
d_call: NA
clone_size: NA
j_call: TRBJ1-6
cdr3_aa: CASSPDGGSPLHF
cdr3_nt: TGTGCCAGCTCACCTGATGGAGGGTCACCCCTCCACTTT

v_call: TRBV6-2/TRBV6-3
d_call: NA
clone_size: NA
j_call: TRBJ1-2
cdr3_aa: CASSYRTDSNYGYTF
cdr3_nt: TGTGCCAGCAGTTACAGGACGGACTCTAACTATGGCTACACCTTC

v_call: TRBV7-3
d_call: NA
clone_size: NA
j_call: TRBJ1-1
cdr3_aa: CASSLNAGKNTEAFF
cdr3_nt: TGTGCCAGCAGCTTAAATGCAGGGAAGAACACTGAAGCTTTCTTT

v_call: TRBV4-2
d_call: NA
clone_size: few
j_call: TRBJ1-5
cdr3_aa: CASSQDRLGRGPQHF
cdr3_nt: TGTGCCAGCAGCCAAGATAGGTTGGGGAGGGGACCCCAGCATTTT

v_call: TRBV18
d_call: NA
clone_size: NA
j_call: TRBJ1-3
cdr3_aa: CASSLQGSGNTIYF
cdr3_nt: TGTGCCAGCTCCCTACAGGGATCCGGAAACACCATATATTTT

v_call: TRBV5-1
d_call: NA
clone_size: NA
j_call: TRBJ2-3
cdr3_aa: CASSLGATSLSDTQYF
cdr3_nt: TGCGCCAGCAGCTTGGGAGCTACCTCGTTGTCAGATACGCAGTATTTT

v_call: TRBV4-1
d_call: TRBD1
clone_size: few
j_call: TRBJ1-5
cdr3_aa: CASSQTGQGNQPQHF
cdr3_nt: TGCGCCAGCAGCCAGACTGGACAGGGGAATCAGCCCCAGCATTTT

v_call: TRBV7-9
d_call: NA
clone_size: NA
j_call: TRBJ1-1
cdr3_aa: CASSPAGGGWNTEAFF
cdr3_nt: TGTGCCAGCAGCCCGGCTGGCGGAGGGTGGAACACTGAAGCTTTCTTT

v_call: TRBV6-2/TRBV6-3
d_call: TRBD1
clone_size: few
j_call: TRBJ1-1
cdr3_aa: CASSSPGQGNTEAFF
cdr3_nt: TGTGCCAGCAGTTCTCCGGGACAGGGAAATACTGAAGCTTTCTTT

v_call: TRBV2
d_call: NA
clone_size: NA
j_call: TRBJ2-1
cdr3_aa: CASSVGSYNEQFF
cdr3_nt: TGTGCCAGCAGTGTCGGGAGCTACAATGAGCAGTTCTTC

v_call: TRBV4-2
d_call: TRBD1
clone_size: few
j_call: TRBJ2-6
cdr3_aa: CASSQTGGSGANVLTF
cdr3_nt: TGTGCCAGCAGCCAGACAGGGGGCTCTGGGGCCAACGTCCTGACTTTC

v_call: TRBV19
d_call: NA
clone_size: NA
j_call: TRBJ2-3
cdr3_aa: CASSMVGRASTDTQYF
cdr3_nt: TGTGCCAGTAGTATGGTGGGCAGAGCTAGCACAGATACGCAGTATTTT

v_call: TRBV13
d_call: NA
clone_size: NA
j_call: TRBJ1-1
cdr3_aa: CASSSPTEAFF
cdr3_nt: TGTGCCAGCAGCTCTCCCACTGAAGCTTTCTTT

v_call: TRBV30
d_call: TRBD1
clone_size: NA
j_call: TRBJ1-2
cdr3_aa: CAWWTGVGYTF
cdr3_nt: TGTGCCTGGTGGACAGGGGTAGGCTACACCTTC

v_call: TRBV4-3
d_call: TRBD1
clone_size: NA
j_call: TRBJ1-5
cdr3_aa: CASSQEGTGYQPQHF
cdr3_nt: TGCGCCAGCAGCCAAGAGGGGACAGGGTATCAGCCCCAGCATTTT

v_call: TRBV7-9
d_call: TRBD1
clone_size: NA
j_call: TRBJ2-3
cdr3_aa: CASSRNRGTDTQYF
cdr3_nt: TGTGCCAGCAGTCGGAACAGGGGTACAGATACGCAGTATTTT

v_call: TRBV30
d_call: NA
clone_size: NA
j_call: TRBJ1-3
cdr3_aa: CAWFTFSGNTIYF
cdr3_nt: TGTGCCTGGTTTACTTTCTCTGGAAACACCATATATTTT

v_call: TRBV5-1
d_call: TRBD1
clone_size: NA
j_call: TRBJ2-1
cdr3_aa: CASSSHRGEYNEQFF
cdr3_nt: TGCGCCAGCAGCTCACACAGGGGGGAGTACAATGAGCAGTTCTTC

v_call: TRBV20-1
d_call: TRBD2
clone_size: NA
j_call: TRBJ2-1
cdr3_aa: CSASLLAGAYNEQFF
cdr3_nt: TGCAGTGCTAGTCTACTAGCGGGAGCCTACAATGAGCAGTTCTTC